Detailed here is one T cell receptor beta chain. Its antigen is unknown. This entry is derived from a study of cytomegalovirus exposure and HLA in healthy donors. General study points: A later analysis linked a missense variant in DCLRE1C to the trimming of TCR beta V and J genes.

PCR was performed using 60 Vbeta and 13 Jbeta primers. The assay was immunoSEQ multiplex PCR, and TCRdb's table has in-frame clones only and misses some. The sample has approximately 160,000 clones, 75% to 85% seen once. The sample was PBMCs. The sequence was obtained from a male donor in good health and CMV-seropositive.

CDR3 amino acids: CASSQDYRGGYNEQFF. For the CDR3, the DNA is TGTGCCAGCAGCCAAGATTACAGGGGGGGCTACAATGAGCAGTTCTTC. The V and J genes are TRBV4-2 and TRBJ2-1; possible D gene TRBD1, 8 bases. Per the germline V gene, CDR1 is LGHNA and CDR2 is YNFKEQ. The CDR3 runs to 16 residues. With 0 bases removed from V and 3 bases from J, the gap between germline ends came to 12 bases.